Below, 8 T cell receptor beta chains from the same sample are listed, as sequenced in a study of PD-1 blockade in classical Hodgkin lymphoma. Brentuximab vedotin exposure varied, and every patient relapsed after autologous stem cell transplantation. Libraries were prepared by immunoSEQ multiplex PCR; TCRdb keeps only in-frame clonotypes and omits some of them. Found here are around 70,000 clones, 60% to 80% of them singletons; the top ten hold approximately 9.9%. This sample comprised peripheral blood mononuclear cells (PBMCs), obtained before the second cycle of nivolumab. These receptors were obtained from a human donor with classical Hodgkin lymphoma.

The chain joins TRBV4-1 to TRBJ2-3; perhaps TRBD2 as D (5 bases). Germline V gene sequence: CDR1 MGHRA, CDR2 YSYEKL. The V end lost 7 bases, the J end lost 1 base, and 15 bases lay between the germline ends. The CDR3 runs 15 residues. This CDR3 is CASTDIEGGTDTQYF. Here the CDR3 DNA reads TGCGCCAGCACCGATATAGAGGGTGGCACAGATACGCAGTATTTT.

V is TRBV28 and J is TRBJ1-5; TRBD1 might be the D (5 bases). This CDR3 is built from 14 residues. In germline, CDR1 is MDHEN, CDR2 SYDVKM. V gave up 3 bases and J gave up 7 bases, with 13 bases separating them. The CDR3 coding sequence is TGTGCCAGCAGTTTCGGAGGGGCAAGACAGCCCCAGCATTTT. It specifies CASSFGGARQPQHF.

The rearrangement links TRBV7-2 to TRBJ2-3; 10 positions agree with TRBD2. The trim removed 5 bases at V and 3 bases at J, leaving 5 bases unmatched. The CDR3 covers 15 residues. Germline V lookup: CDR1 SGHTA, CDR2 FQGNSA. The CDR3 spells CASSRASGGTDTQYF. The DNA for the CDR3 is TGTGCCAGCAGCCGGGCTAGCGGGGGTACAGATACGCAGTATTTT.

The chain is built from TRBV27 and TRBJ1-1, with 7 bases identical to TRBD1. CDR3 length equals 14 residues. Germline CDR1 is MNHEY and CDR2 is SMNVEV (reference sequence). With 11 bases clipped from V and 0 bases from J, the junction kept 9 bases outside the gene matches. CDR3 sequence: CAVRRGSMNTEAFF. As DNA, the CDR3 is TGTGCCGTACGCAGGGGGTCCATGAACACTGAAGCTTTCTTT.

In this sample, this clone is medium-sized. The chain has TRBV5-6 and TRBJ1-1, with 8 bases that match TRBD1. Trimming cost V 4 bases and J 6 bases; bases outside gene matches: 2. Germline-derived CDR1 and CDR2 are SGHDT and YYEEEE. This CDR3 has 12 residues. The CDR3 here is CASSQGAPEAFF. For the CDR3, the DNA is TGTGCCAGCAGCCAGGGGGCCCCTGAAGCTTTCTTT.

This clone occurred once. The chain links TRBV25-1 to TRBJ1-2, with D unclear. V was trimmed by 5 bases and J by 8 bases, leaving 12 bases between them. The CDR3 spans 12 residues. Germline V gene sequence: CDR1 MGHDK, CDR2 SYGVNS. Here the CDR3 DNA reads TGTGCCAGCAGTACTGGGGATAGAGGCTACACCTTC. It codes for CASSTGDRGYTF.

The CDR3: CASSLNRARGLTEAFF. CDR3 sequence (DNA): TGTGCCAGCAGTTTAAACAGGGCCAGGGGGCTGACTGAAGCTTTCTTT. The J gene is TRBJ1-1, the V gene TRBV28; 8 positions match TRBD1. This CDR3 comprises 16 residues. The germline V gene has CDR1 MDHEN and CDR2 SYDVKM. The J segment lost 5 bases and the V segment lost 2 bases, leaving 10 bases of the junction unmatched.

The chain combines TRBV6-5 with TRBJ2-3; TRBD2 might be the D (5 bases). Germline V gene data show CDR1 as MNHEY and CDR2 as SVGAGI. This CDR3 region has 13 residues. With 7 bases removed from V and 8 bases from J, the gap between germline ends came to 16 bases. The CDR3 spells CASTSGGIPTQYF. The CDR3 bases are TGTGCCAGCACCAGTGGAGGAATACCTACGCAGTATTTT.